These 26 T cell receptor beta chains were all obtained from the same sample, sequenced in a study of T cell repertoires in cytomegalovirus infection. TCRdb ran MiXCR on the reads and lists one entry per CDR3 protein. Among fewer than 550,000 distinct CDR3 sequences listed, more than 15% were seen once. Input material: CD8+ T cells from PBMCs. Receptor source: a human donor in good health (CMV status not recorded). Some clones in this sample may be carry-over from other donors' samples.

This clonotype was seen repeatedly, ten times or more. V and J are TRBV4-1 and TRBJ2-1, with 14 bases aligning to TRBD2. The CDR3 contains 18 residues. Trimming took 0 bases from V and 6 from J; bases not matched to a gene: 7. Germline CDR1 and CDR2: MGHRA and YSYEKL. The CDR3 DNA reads TGCGCCAGCAGCCAAGATCTGGGACTAGCGGGAGTGATCAATGAGCAGTTCTTC. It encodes CASSQDLGLAGVINEQFF.

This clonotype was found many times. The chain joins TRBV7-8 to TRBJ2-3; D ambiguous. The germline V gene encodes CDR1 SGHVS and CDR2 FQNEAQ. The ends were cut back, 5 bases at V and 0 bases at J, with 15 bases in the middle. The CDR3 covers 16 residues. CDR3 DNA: TGTGCCAGCAGCCTGAGAGCTCTCGATAGCACAGATACGCAGTATTTT. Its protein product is CASSLRALDSTDTQYF.

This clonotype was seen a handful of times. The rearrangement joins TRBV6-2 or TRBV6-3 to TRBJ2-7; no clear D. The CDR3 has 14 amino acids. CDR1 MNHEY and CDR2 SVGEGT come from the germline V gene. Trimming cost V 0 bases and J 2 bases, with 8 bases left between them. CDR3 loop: CASSYSPGPYEQYF. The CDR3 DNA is TGTGCCAGCAGTTACTCGCCTGGACCCTACGAGCAGTACTTC.

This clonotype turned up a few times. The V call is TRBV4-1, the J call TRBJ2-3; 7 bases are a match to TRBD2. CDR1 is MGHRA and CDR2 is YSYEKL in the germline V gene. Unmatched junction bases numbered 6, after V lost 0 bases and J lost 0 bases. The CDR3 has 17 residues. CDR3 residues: CASSQDSERGSTDTQYF. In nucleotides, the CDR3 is TGCGCCAGCAGCCAAGATTCTGAGCGGGGTAGCACAGATACGCAGTATTTT.

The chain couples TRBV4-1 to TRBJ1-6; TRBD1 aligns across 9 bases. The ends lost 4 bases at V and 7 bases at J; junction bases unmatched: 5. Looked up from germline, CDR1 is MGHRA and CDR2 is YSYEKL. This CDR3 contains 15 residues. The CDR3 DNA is TGCGCCAGCAGCCGTTCTGGGACAGGGAATTCACCCCTCCACTTT. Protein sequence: CASSRSGTGNSPLHF.

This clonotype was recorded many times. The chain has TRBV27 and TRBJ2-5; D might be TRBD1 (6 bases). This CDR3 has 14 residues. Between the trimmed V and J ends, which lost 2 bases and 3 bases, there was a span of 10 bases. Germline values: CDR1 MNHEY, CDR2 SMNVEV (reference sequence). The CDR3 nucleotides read TGTGCCAGCAGTTTAAAAGGGACAAAAGAGACCCAGTACTTC. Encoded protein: CASSLKGTKETQYF.

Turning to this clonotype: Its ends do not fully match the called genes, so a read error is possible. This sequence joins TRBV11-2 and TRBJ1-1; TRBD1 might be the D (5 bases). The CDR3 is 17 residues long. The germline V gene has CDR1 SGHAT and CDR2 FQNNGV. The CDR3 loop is CASSFNSRAVRGAEALF. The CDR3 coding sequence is TGTGCCAGCAGCTTCAACTCTCGGGCAGTGAGAGGGGCTGAAGCTTTATTT.

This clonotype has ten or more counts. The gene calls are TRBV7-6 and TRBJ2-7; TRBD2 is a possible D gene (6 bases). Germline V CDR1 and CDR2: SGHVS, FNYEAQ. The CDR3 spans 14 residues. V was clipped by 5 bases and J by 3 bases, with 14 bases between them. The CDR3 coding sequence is TGTGCCAGCAGCACCGAGGCGGGAAGCTACGAGCAGTACTTC. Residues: CASSTEAGSYEQYF.

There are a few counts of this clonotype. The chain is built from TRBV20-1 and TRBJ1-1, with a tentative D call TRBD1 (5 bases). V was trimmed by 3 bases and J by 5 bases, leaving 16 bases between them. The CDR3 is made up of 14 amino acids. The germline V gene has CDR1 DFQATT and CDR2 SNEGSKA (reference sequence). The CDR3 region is CSASPGGVGTEAFF. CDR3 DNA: TGCAGTGCTAGCCCGGGAGGGGTGGGTACTGAAGCTTTCTTT.

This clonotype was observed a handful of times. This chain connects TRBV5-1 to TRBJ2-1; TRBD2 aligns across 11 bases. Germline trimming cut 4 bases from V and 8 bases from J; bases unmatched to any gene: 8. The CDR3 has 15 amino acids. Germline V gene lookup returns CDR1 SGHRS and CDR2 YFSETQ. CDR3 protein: CASSPRTSGSDEQFF. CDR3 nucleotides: TGCGCCAGCAGCCCGAGGACTAGCGGGTCTGATGAGCAGTTCTTC.

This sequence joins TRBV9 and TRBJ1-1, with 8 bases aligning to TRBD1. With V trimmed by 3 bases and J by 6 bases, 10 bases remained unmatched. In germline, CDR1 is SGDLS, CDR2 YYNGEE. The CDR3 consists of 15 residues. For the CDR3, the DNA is TGTGCCAGCAGCGCCGGAGACAGGGGTCTTGCTGAAGCTTTCTTT. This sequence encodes CASSAGDRGLAEAFF.

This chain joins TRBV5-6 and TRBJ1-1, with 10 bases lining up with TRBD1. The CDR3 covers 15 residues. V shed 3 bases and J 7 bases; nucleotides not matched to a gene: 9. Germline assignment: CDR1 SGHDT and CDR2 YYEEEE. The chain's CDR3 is CASSSLGTGANEAFF. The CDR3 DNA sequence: TGTGCCAGCAGCTCATTGGGGACAGGGGCGAATGAAGCTTTCTTT.

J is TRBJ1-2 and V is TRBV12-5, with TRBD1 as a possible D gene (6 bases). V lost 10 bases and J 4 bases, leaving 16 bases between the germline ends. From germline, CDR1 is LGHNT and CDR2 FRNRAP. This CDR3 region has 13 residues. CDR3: CATPDRGLYGYTF. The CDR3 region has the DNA TGTGCTACACCGGACAGAGGACTCTATGGCTACACCTTC.

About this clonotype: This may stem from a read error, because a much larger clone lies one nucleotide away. This CDR3 is CAGRTTLTEAFF. CDR3 coding DNA: TGTGCCGGCAGGACAACCCTAACTGAAGCTTTCTTT. V and J are TRBV12-3 or TRBV12-4 and TRBJ1-1; D is perhaps TRBD1 (5 bases). This CDR3 is built from 12 residues.

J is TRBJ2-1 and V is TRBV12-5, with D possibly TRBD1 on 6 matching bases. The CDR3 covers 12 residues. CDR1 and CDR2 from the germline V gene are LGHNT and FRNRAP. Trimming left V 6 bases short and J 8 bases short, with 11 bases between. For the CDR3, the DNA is TGTGCTAGTGGACAGGACAGCTATGAGCAGTTCTTC. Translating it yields CASGQDSYEQFF.

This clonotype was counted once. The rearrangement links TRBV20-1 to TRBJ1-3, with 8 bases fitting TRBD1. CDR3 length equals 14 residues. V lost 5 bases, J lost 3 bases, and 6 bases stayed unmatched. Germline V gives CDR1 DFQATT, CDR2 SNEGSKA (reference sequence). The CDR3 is CSARAGGFGNTIYF. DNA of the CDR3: TGCAGTGCTCGGGCAGGGGGCTTTGGAAACACCATATATTTT.

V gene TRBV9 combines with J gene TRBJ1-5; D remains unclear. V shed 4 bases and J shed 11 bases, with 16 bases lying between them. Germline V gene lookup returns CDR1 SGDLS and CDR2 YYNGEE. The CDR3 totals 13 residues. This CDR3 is CASSSPPFWAQHF. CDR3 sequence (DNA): TGTGCCAGCAGCTCCCCCCCCTTCTGGGCCCAGCATTTT.

CDR3 DNA sequence: TGCAGTGCTAGAGATGCGGGACGGGAAGAGACCCAGTACTTC. This encodes CSARDAGREETQYF. The V and J genes are TRBV20-1 and TRBJ2-5; D is perhaps TRBD2 (6 bases). The length of the CDR3 is 14 residues. In germline, CDR1 is DFQATT, CDR2 SNEGSKA (reference sequence). Trimming stripped 0 bases from V and 3 bases from J, with 11 bases between.

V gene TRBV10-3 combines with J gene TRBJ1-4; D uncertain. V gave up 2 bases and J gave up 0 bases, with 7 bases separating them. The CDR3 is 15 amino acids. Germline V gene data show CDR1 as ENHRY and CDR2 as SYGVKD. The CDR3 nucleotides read TGTGCCATCAGTGAGAGAGCAGCAACTAATGAAAAACTGTTTTTT. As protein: CAISERAATNEKLFF.

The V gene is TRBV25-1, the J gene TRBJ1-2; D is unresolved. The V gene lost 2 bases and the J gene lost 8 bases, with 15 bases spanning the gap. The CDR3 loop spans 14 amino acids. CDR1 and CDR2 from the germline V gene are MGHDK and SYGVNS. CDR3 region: CASSEGSPFQGYTF. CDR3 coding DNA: TGTGCCAGCAGTGAAGGCTCCCCCTTCCAGGGCTACACCTTC.

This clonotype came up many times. CDR3 nucleotide sequence: TGTGCCAGCAGTGACGCCCGAGGGGGGGGGGGTAATGAGCAGTTCTTC. Translated, it gives CASSDARGGGGNEQFF. The chain recombines TRBV6-1 with TRBJ2-1, with D maybe TRBD2 (7 bases). V shed 3 bases and J shed 7 bases, with 19 bases lying between them. Germline V CDR1 and CDR2: MNHNS, SASEGT. The CDR3 is 16 amino acids.

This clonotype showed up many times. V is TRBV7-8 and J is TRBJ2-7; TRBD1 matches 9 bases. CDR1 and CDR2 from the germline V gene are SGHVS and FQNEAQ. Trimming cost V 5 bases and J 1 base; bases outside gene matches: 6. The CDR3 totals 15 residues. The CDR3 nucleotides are TGTGCCAGCAGCCCCGGGACAGGGTTTTCCTACGAGCAGTACTTC. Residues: CASSPGTGFSYEQYF.

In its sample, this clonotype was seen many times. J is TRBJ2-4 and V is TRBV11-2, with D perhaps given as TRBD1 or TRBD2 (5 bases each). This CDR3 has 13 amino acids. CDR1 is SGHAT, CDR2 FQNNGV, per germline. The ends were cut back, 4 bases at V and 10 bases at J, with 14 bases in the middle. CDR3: CASSSKLEGIQYF. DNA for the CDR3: TGTGCCAGCAGCTCGAAGCTAGAGGGGATTCAGTACTTC.

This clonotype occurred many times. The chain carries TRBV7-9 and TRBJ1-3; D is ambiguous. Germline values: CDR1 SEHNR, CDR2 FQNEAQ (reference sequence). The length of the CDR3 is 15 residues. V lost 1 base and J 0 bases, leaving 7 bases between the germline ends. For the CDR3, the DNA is TGTGCCAGCAGCTTAGTTCCGAGCTCTGGAAACACCATATATTTT. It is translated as CASSLVPSSGNTIYF.

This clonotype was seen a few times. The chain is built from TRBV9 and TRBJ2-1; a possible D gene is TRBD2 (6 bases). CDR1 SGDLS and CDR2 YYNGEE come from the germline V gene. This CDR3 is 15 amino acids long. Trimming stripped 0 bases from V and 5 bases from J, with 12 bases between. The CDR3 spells CASSVVGGSNNEQFF. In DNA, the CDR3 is TGTGCCAGCAGCGTAGTCGGGGGTTCAAACAATGAGCAGTTCTTC. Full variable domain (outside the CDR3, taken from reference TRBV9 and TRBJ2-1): DSGVTQTPKHLITATGQRVTLRCSPRSGDLSVYWYQQSLDQGLQFLIQYYNGEERAKGNILERFSAQQFPDLHSELNLSSLELGDSALYFCASSVVGGSNNEQFFGPGTRLTVL.

This CDR3 reads CASSWLDAGKYEQYF. Here the CDR3 DNA reads TGTGCCAGCAGCTGGCTTGATGCGGGAAAGTACGAGCAGTACTTC. This chain joins TRBV5-6 and TRBJ2-7; D may be TRBD2 (6 bases). This CDR3 is built from 15 residues. The germline V gene has CDR1 SGHDT and CDR2 YYEEEE. V was shortened by 3 bases and J by 4 bases, with 17 bases between the two germline ends.